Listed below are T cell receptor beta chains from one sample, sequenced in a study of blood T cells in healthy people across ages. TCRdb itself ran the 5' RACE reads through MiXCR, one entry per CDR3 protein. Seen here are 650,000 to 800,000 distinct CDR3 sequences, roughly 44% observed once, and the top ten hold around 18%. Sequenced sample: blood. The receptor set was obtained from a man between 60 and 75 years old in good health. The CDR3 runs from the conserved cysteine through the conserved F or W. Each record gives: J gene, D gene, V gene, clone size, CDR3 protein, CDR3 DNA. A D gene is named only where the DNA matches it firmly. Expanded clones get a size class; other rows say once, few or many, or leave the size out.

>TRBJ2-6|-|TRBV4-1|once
CASSQDWQLSGANVPTF
TGCGCCAGCAGCCAAGATTGGCAGCTCTCTGGGGCCAACGTCCCGACTTTC
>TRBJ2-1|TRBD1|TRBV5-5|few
CASSSWDRPNEQFF
TGTGCCAGCAGCTCTTGGGACAGGCCCAATGAGCAGTTCTTC
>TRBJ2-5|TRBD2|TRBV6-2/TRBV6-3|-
CASSPGLGHDQETQYF
TGTGCCAGCAGCCCGGGACTAGGCCACGACCAAGAGACCCAGTACTTC
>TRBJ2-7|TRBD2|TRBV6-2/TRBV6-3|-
CASTSSGGGSYEQYF
TGTGCCAGCACCTCGAGCGGGGGAGGCTCCTACGAGCAGTACTTC
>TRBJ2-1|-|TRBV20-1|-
CSANRDNEQFF
TGCAGTGCTAACAGGGACAATGAGCAGTTCTTC
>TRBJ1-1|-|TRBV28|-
CASKDRNTEAFF
TGTGCCAGCAAGGACAGGAACACTGAAGCTTTCTTT
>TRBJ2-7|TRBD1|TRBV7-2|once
CASRNDRAGGEQYF
TGTGCCAGCAGGAACGACAGGGCCGGTGGTGAGCAGTACTTC
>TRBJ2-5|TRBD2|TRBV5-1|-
CASKLLAGKETQYF
TGCGCCAGCAAACTCCTAGCGGGTAAAGAGACCCAGTACTTC
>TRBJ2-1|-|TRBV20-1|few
CSALTRNNEQFF
TGCAGTGCTCTTACAAGGAACAATGAGCAGTTCTTC
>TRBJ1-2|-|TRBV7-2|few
CASSLGQSKNYGYTF
TGTGCCAGCAGCTTAGGACAGTCGAAAAACTATGGCTACACCTTC
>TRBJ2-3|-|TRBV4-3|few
CASSHSGATDTQYF
TGCGCCAGCAGCCATAGCGGTGCGACAGATACGCAGTATTTT
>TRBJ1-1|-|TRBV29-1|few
CSVGDTLNTEAFF
TGCAGCGTGGGGGACACCCTGAACACTGAAGCTTTCTTT
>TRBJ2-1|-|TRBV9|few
CASSWDSGSYNEQFF
TGTGCCAGCAGCTGGGATAGCGGTTCCTACAATGAGCAGTTCTTC
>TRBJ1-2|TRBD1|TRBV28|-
CASSTLGQGDYGYTF
TGTGCCAGCAGTACCCTGGGACAGGGGGACTATGGCTACACCTTC
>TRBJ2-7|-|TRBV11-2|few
CASSISGLLSYEQYF
TGTGCCAGCAGCATCTCAGGGCTACTCTCCTACGAGCAGTACTTC
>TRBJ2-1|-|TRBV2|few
CASTTGYNEQFF
TGTGCCAGCACTACAGGATACAATGAGCAGTTCTTC
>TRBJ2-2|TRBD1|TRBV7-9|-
CASRPGQPNTGELFF
TGTGCCAGCAGACCGGGACAGCCAAACACCGGGGAGCTGTTTTTT
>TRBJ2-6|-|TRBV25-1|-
CASSDRQGLSGANVLTF
TGTGCCAGCAGTGACCGACAGGGACTGTCTGGGGCCAACGTCCTGACTTTC
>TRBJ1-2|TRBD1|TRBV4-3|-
CASSPGTGGPYGYTF
TGCGCCAGCAGCCCGGGGACAGGTGGGCCGTATGGCTACACCTTC
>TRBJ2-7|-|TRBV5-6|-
CASCLFYGPYEQYF
TGTGCCAGCTGCTTGTTTTACGGACCCTACGAGCAGTACTTC
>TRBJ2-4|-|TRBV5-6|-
CASSLGTRAKNIQYF
TGTGCCAGCAGCTTGGGGACAAGAGCCAAAAACATTCAGTACTTC
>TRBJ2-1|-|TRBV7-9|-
CASSLGAVLQNEQFF
TGTGCCAGCAGCTTAGGTGCTGTCTTACAAAATGAGCAGTTCTTC
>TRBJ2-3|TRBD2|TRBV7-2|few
CASSQLAGPTDTQYF
TGTGCCAGCAGCCAACTAGCGGGGCCCACAGATACGCAGTATTTT
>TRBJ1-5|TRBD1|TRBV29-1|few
CSVRTGGNQPQHF
TGCAGCGTTCGGACAGGGGGTAATCAGCCCCAGCATTTT
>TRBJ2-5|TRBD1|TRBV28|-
CASRNPRDSQETQYF
TGTGCCAGCAGAAACCCCCGGGACAGCCAAGAGACCCAGTACTTC
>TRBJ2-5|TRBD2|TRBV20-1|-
CSALAGGNNEQYF
TGCAGTGCACTAGCGGGGGGGAACAATGAGCAGTACTTC
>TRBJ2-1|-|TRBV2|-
CASSGGASSYPFF
TGTGCCAGCAGTGGGGGGGCATCCAGTTATCCGTTCTTC
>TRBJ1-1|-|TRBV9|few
CASSAGSGVGKGAFF
TGTGCCAGCAGCGCAGGGTCCGGGGTAGGAAAGGGAGCTTTCTTT
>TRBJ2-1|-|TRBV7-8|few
CASSLDPSSYNEQFF
TGTGCCAGCAGCCTCGATCCGAGCTCCTACAATGAGCAGTTCTTC
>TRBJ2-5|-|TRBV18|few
CASSRRQTLVQETQYF
TGTGCCAGCTCACGGAGACAGACGCTAGTCCAAGAGACCCAGTACTTC
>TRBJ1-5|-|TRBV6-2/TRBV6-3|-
CASSYIRGNHQPQHF
TGTGCCAGCAGTTACATCAGGGGCAATCATCAGCCCCAGCATTTT
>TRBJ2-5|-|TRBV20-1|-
CSATGREETQYF
TGCAGTGCTACAGGACGGGAAGAGACCCAGTACTTC
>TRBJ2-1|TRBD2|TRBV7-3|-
CASSLTSGEYYNEQFF
TGTGCCAGCAGCCTGACTAGCGGGGAGTACTACAATGAGCAGTTCTTC
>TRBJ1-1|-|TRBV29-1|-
CSVVNRAMNTEAFF
TGCAGCGTAGTAAACAGGGCCATGAACACTGAAGCTTTCTTT
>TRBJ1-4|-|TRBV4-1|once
CASSQVDSGGEKLFF
TGCGCCAGCAGCCAAGTTGATTCGGGGGGAGAAAAACTGTTTTTT
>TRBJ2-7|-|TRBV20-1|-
CSATDGQAVGEQYF
TGCAGTGCTACTGATGGGCAGGCCGTGGGGGAGCAGTACTTC
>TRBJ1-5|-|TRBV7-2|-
CASSVYYSNQPQHF
TGTGCCAGCAGCGTATATTATAGCAATCAGCCCCAGCATTTT
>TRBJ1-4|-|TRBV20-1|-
CSLYRAGFSSEKLFF
TGCAGCCTCTACAGGGCGGGTTTTAGTAGTGAAAAACTGTTTTTT
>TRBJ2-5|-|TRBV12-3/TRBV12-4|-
CASSRDPLAQYF
TGTGCCAGCAGTCGGGACCCATTGGCCCAGTACTTC
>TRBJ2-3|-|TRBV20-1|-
CSAYLDLNVHTQYF
TGCAGTGCATACCTGGACCTAAACGTGCATACGCAGTATTTT
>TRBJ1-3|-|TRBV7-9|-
CASSLSGVGNTIYF
TGTGCCAGCAGCTTATCAGGGGTCGGAAACACCATATATTTT